This T cell receptor (beta chain) was documented in a study of blood T cells in healthy people across ages. The germline V and J ends were trimmed by 5 bases and 3 bases, with 15 bases remaining between them. This CDR3 has 15 residues. Germline V gene sequence: CDR1 SEHNR, CDR2 FQNEAQ (reference sequence). General study points: Lack of knowledge of donor CMV status possibly confounded expanded clonotype changes.

Sample-barcoded 5' priming and a J-beta primer mix drove a second PCR of 7 to 11 cycles. TCRdb recomputed calls from the 5' RACE reads with MiXCR, one row per CDR3 protein. The sample records 1.5 million to 2 million distinct CDR3 sequences, over 25% being singletons. Remarks on this clonotype: Its cognate antigen is unknown.

This receptor was identified in a woman aged 25 to 45 in good health. Sequencing input: blood. This sequence joins TRBV7-9 and TRBJ2-3; possibly TRBD2 for D (6 bases). CDR3 in amino acids: CASSRTPEGTDTQYF. The CDR3 DNA reads TGTGCCAGCAGCCGGACCCCGGAGGGGACAGATACGCAGTATTTT. The complete variable domain, with remaining parts taken from reference TRBV7-9 and TRBJ2-3, reads DTGVSQNPRHKITKRGQNVTFRCDPISEHNRLYWYRQTLGQGPEFLTYFQNEAQLEKSRLLSDRFSAERPKGSFSTLEIQRTEQGDSAMYLCASSRTPEGTDTQYFGPGTRLTVL.